A selection of T cell receptor beta chains follows, all from one sample in a study of T-cell memory formation after mild COVID-19. TCRdb analysed the 5' RACE reads with MiXCR anew, one entry per CDR3 protein. The sample gives 470,000 or so distinct CDR3 sequences, 18% of which show up once; roughly an eighth is in the top ten. Source material: PBMCs or a T cell subset sorted from them (not recorded which). These receptors came from an adult woman who had mild COVID-19 (a few samples of this study predate the infection). Cell type and time point are not known. Each CDR3 is given with its conserved first and last residue. A D gene is named only where the DNA matches it firmly. Where a row states a size, it is once, few, many or the class of an expanded clone; other rows omit it.

few	TRBD2	TRBV5-1	15	TRBJ2-7	CASTLTSGGRYEQYF	TGCGCCAGCACCCTGACTAGCGGGGGGCGCTACGAGCAGTACTTC
few	TRBD1	TRBV6-5	16	TRBJ1-1	CASSYLRTGGETEAFF	TGTGCCAGCAGTTACTTGAGGACAGGGGGTGAGACTGAAGCTTTCTTT
few	TRBD1	TRBV30	14	TRBJ2-7	CAWSVRQGIMKQYF	TGTGCCTGGAGTGTACGACAGGGAATAATGAAGCAGTACTTC
few	TRBD2	TRBV15	15	TRBJ2-7	CATSREGGGVYEQYF	TGTGCCACCAGCAGAGAGGGGGGAGGGGTCTACGAGCAGTACTTC
.	TRBD2	TRBV10-3	15	TRBJ2-7	CAISGLAGGTSEQYF	TGTGCCATCAGTGGATTAGCGGGAGGGACCAGCGAGCAGTACTTC
.	.	TRBV14	14	TRBJ2-7	CASSQGTRGYEQYF	TGTGCCAGCAGCCAAGGGACAAGGGGCTACGAGCAGTACTTC
.	.	TRBV24-1	13	TRBJ2-2	CATSDLPREELFF	TGTGCCACCAGTGATCTTCCCCGGGAGGAGCTGTTTTTT
few	.	TRBV13	15	TRBJ2-7	CASSLGLALTYEQYF	TGTGCCAGCAGCTTAGGCCTAGCTCTCACCTACGAGCAGTACTTC
.	.	TRBV19	13	TRBJ2-2	CATLSGNTGELFF	TGTGCCACCCTTTCCGGGAACACCGGGGAGCTGTTTTTT
few	.	TRBV7-8	14	TRBJ2-7	CASSLVGTSGEQYF	TGTGCCAGCAGCTTAGTTGGGACCTCCGGCGAGCAGTACTTC
.	.	TRBV20-1	13	TRBJ2-2	CSARVRRSGELFF	TGCAGTGCTAGAGTTCGGAGGAGCGGGGAGCTGTTTTTT
few	TRBD2	TRBV12-3/TRBV12-4	16	TRBJ2-2	CASSLWAGANTGELFF	TGTGCCAGCAGTTTGTGGGCGGGAGCGAACACCGGGGAGCTGTTTTTT
.	.	TRBV27	14	TRBJ1-2	CASSSRGVGYGYTF	TGTGCCAGCAGTTCCAGGGGAGTCGGGTATGGCTACACCTTC
.	TRBD1	TRBV5-1	16	TRBJ2-6	CASSRGTGIGANVLTF	TGCGCCAGCAGCAGGGGGACAGGGATTGGGGCCAACGTCCTGACTTTC
.	TRBD2	TRBV7-9	16	TRBJ2-3	CASSPYWRGGTDTQYF	TGTGCCAGCAGCCCGTATTGGCGGGGGGGCACAGATACGCAGTATTTT
.	TRBD1	TRBV7-9	14	TRBJ2-7	CASSFKDRSYEQYF	TGTGCCAGCAGCTTTAAGGACAGGTCCTACGAGCAGTACTTC
few	.	TRBV24-1	12	TRBJ1-5	CATSDPGQPQHF	TGTGCCACCAGTGACCCCGGCCAGCCCCAGCATTTT
few	TRBD2	TRBV5-1	14	TRBJ2-1	CASSSGLPNNEQFF	TGCGCCAGCAGCTCGGGACTACCTAACAATGAGCAGTTCTTC
many	TRBD1	TRBV5-1	15	TRBJ1-1	CASSPHETGLTEAFF	TGCGCCAGCAGCCCACATGAGACAGGGCTCACTGAAGCTTTCTTT
few	TRBD1	TRBV14	15	TRBJ2-4	CASSQDSGRGNIQYF	TGTGCCAGCAGCCAAGATTCGGGCAGGGGGAACATTCAGTACTTC
few	TRBD1	TRBV14	16	TRBJ2-1	CASSQMGPGQSSEQFF	TGTGCCAGCAGCCAGATGGGCCCGGGACAGTCTTCCGAGCAGTTCTTC
.	TRBD1	TRBV20-1	13	TRBJ1-4	CSAPGQGREKLFF	TGCAGTGCTCCGGGACAGGGGAGAGAAAAACTGTTTTTT
few	.	TRBV11-3	13	TRBJ2-5	CASSFLDSGTQYF	TGTGCCAGCAGCTTCCTAGACTCGGGGACCCAGTACTTC
few	.	TRBV7-8	12	TRBJ1-5	CASSLTGQPQHF	TGTGCCAGCAGCCTAACGGGGCAGCCCCAGCATTTT
.	.	TRBV12-3/TRBV12-4	14	TRBJ2-5	CASSVQGGQETQYF	TGTGCCAGCAGTGTCCAAGGGGGGCAAGAGACCCAGTACTTC
many	TRBD1	TRBV20-1	14	TRBJ2-7	CSAGSGTGEYEQYF	TGCAGTGCTGGCTCCGGGACAGGGGAGTACGAGCAGTACTTC
few	TRBD2	TRBV5-1	17	TRBJ2-3	CASSSTRTSGGADTQYF	TGCGCCAGCAGCTCGACCAGAACTAGCGGGGGGGCAGATACGCAGTATTTT